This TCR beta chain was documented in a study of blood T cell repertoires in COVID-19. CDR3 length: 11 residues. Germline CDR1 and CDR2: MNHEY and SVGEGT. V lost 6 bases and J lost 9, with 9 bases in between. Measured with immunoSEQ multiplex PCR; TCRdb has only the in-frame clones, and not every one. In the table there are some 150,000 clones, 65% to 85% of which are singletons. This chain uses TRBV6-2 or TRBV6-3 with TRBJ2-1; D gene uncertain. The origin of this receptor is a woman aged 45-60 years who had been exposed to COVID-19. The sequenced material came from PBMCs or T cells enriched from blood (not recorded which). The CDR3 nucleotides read TGTGCCAGCAGCAAGCCCGCTGAGCAGTTCTTC. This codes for CASSKPAEQFF.